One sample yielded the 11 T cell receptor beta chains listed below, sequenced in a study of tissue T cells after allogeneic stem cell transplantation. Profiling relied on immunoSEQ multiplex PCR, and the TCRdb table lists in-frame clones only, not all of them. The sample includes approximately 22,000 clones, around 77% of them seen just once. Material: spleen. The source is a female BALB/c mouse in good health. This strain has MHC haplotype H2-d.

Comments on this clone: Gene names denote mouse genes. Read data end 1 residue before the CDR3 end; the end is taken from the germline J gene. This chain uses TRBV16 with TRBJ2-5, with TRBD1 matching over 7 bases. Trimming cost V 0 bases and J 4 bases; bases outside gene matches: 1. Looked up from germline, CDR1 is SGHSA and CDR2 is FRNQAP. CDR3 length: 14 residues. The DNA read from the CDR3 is TGTGCAAGCAGCTTAGAAGGGACAGAAGACACCCAGTAC. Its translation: CASSLEGTEDTQY. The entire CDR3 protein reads CASSLEGTEDTQYF.

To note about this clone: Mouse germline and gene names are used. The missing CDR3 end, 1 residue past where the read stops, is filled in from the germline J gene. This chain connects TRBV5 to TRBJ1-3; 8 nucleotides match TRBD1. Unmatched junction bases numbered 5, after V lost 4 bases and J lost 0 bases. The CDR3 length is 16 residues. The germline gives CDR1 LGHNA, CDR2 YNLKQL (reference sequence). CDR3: CASSPDRGGSGNTLYF. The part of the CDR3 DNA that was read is TGTGCCAGCAGCCCCGACAGGGGAGGTTCTGGAAATACGCTCTAT.

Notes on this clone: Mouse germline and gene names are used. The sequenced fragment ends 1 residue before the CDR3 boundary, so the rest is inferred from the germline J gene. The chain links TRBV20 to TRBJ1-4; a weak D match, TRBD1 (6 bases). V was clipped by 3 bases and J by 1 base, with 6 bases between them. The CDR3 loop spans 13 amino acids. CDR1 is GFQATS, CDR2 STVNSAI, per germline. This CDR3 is CGARQGSNERLFF. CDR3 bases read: TGTGGTGCTAGACAGGGTTCCAACGAAAGATTATTT.

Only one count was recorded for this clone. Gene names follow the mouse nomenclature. The part of the CDR3 DNA that was read is TGTGCCAGCAGCCAAGAGGGGGGGGACACCTTGTAC. Translating it yields CASSQEGGDTLY. Given in full, the CDR3 is CASSQEGGDTLYF. This chain links TRBV2 with TRBJ2-4, with TRBD2 matching over 7 bases. The CDR3 end lies 1 residue beyond the end of the read and is filled in from the germline J gene. V lost 0 bases to trimming and J lost 7 bases; unmatched junction nucleotides: 1. The CDR3 extends over 13 amino acids. Germline CDR1 and CDR2: LGHNA and YSYQKL.

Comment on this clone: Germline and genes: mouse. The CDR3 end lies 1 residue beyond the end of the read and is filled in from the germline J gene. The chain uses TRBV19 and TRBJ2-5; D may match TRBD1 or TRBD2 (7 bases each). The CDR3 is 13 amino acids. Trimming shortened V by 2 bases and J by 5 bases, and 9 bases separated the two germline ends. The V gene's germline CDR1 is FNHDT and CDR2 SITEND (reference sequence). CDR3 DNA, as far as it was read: TGTGCCAGCAGTATCAGGGGGGCAGACACCCAGTAC. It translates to CASSIRGADTQY. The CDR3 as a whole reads CASSIRGADTQYF.

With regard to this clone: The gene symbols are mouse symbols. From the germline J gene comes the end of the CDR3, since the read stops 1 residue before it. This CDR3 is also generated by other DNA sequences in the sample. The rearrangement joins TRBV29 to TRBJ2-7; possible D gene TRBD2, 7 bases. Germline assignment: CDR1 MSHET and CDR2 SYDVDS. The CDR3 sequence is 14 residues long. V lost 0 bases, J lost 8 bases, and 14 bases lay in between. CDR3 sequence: CASSLSRGAGQQYF. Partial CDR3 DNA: TGTGCTAGCAGTTTATCGCGGGGGGCGGGCCAACAGTAC.

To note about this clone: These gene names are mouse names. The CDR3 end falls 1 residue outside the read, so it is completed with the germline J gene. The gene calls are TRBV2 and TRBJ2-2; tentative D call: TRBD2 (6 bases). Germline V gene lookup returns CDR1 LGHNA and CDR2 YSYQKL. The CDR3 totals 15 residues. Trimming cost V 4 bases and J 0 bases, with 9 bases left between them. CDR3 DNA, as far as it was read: TGTGCCAGCAGCCCCGGACTGACAAACACCGGGCAGCTCTAC. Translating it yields CASSPGLTNTGQLY. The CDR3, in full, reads CASSPGLTNTGQLYF. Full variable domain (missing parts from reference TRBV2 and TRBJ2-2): DPKIIQKPKYLVAVTGSEKILICEQYLGHNAMYWYRQSAKKPLEFMFSYSYQKLMDNQTASSRFQPQSSKKNHLDLQITALKPDDSATYFCASSPGLTNTGQLYFGEGSKLTVL.

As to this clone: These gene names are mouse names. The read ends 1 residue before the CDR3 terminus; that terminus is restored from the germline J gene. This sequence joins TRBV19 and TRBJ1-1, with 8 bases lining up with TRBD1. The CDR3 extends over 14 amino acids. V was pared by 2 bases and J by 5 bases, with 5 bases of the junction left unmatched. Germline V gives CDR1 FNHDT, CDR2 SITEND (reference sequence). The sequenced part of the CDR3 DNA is TGTGCCAGCAGTATCGCCAGGGGGCGAACAGAAGTCTTC. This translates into CASSIARGRTEVF. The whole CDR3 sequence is CASSIARGRTEVFF.

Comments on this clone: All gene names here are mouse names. CDR3 DNA, as far as it was read: TGTGCCAGCAGTATGGGGGGATACGAGCGGAACGAAAGATTATTT. Its translation is CASSMGGYERNERLF. The whole CDR3 protein reads CASSMGGYERNERLFF. The V gene is TRBV19, the J gene TRBJ1-4; D perhaps matches TRBD1 (5 bases). The read is 1 residue too short to cover the CDR3 end, so that end is filled in from the germline J gene. Germline CDR1 and CDR2: FNHDT and SITEND (reference sequence). This CDR3 is built from 16 residues. Trimming removed 2 bases from V and 5 bases from J, with 16 bases in between.

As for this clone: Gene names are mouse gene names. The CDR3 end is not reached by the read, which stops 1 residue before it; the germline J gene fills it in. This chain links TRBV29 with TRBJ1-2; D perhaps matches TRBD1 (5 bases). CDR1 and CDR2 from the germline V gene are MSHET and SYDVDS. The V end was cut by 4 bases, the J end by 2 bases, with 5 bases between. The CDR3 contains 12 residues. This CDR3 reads CASSSGNSDYTF. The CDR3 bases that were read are TGTGCTAGCAGTTCAGGGAACTCCGACTACACC.

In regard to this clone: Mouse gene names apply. Partial CDR3 DNA: TGTGGTGCTAGGCCCTCCAGGGGGCCGGGAAATACGCTCTAT. Protein: CGARPSRGPGNTLY. The entire CDR3 reads CGARPSRGPGNTLYF. The V gene is TRBV20, the J gene TRBJ1-3; 8 positions agree with TRBD1. From the germline J gene comes the end of the CDR3, since the read stops 1 residue before it. This CDR3 comprises 15 residues. Germline assignment: CDR1 GFQATS and CDR2 STVNSAI. Trimming removed 2 bases from V and 4 bases from J; junction bases left unmatched: 7.